This TCR beta chain was sequenced during a study of Graves' ophthalmopathy and Graves' hyperthyroidism (dated by TCRdb to the late 2010s). For the wider study: Peripheral blood was collected at initial diagnosis, before any treatment. In six or seven hyperthyroidism patients, the T-cell repertoires found in thyroid tissue were compared with those found in blood. After sampling, hyperthyroidism patients received methimazole starting at 30 mg daily, and ophthalmopathy patients received high-dose intravenous methylprednisolone. To tell Graves' ophthalmopathy apart from Graves' hyperthyroidism, and to predict which patients would progress to ophthalmopathy, the study relied on TCR beta repertoire signatures. In total, 135 blood samples were TCR-sequenced: 43 ophthalmopathy, some 75 hyperthyroidism and some 17 hyperthyroidism-to-ophthalmopathy patients. An independent validation cohort was composed of roughly 19 hyperthyroidism patients and around 16 patients who later progressed from hyperthyroidism to ophthalmopathy. To explore V-J signatures that distinguish ophthalmopathy from hyperthyroidism, a discovery set of about 99 patients was enrolled, made up of about 40 with ophthalmopathy and some 58 with stable hyperthyroidism. The 75 to 100 discovery patients were randomly split 7:3 into training and test sets. What the study reported, not specific to this receptor: Most expanded thyroid clonotypes with frequency above 0.001 were also detected in blood, suggesting blood repertoires may reflect the thyroid immune response. The 13-signature model separated ophthalmopathy from stable hyperthyroidism with approximately 90% sensitivity and 81.08% specificity in cross-validation, and 80%/75% in the test set. In validation, the model predicted ophthalmopathy progression with less than 71% sensitivity and roughly 78% specificity; some twelve predicted patients were CT-confirmed with GO in a median of approximately 6.2 months. No statistical method was used to predetermine the sample size, and group allocation was not hidden from the investigators.

The germline V gene (reference sequence) provides CDR1 GTSNPN and CDR2 SVGIG. V is clipped by 3 bases and J by 3 bases, and the sequence between their germline boundaries is 9 bases long. The CDR3 sequence holds 12 residues, the cysteine and phenylalanine included. The only DNA kept is the CDR3, 36 bases in frame from the first base. Patients with ophthalmopathy had moderately to severely active disease, with a Clinical Activity Score of 3 or more, a NOSPECS grade of 4 or more, and a disease duration of less than 3 months. Anyone with other autoimmune diseases, uncontrolled infections, pregnancy or lactation was excluded from the study. Diagnosis was based on clinical symptoms, serum thyroxine, TRAb, thyroid ultrasound and orbital computed tomography. Using Ficoll-Paque density gradient centrifugation, PBMCs were isolated from over 8.5 ml of fresh peripheral blood. Trizol reagent was used to extract the total RNA, and its quality was then checked on an Agilent 2100 Bioanalyzer.

For repertoire sequencing, TCR beta CDR3 regions were amplified from RNA transcripts. HTBI primers and the Qiagen OneStep RT-PCR kit were used in a first-round RT-PCR, which was followed by a second-round multiplex PCR, size selection and purification. Libraries were sequenced on an Illumina HiSeq2000 using paired-end 100 bp reads. In the original analysis: SOAPnuke was used for read processing, and reads with adapters, uncalled bases, a mean Phred below 15, or no exact constant-primer or identifier match were discarded. COPE v1.2.5 was used to merge the high-quality paired reads. Clonotypes were defined as unique nucleotide sequences and were aligned to IMGT TRB V, D and J references using MiTCR v1.1. The analysis was limited to V-J combinations with a frequency above 0.0001, which together covered about 99% of repertoires. A TCR clonal expansion and chaos score per V-J combination was defined as the ratio of F50 clonal expansion to chaos observed in the TCRdist matrix. Welch's t-statistics and random forest were used to reduce the features to about twelve V-J combinations, which were then used as input to a naive Bayes classifier. The Morisita-Horn index was used to measure how similar the thyroid and blood repertoires were. TCRdb handled the public reads itself, with Q25 trimming in fastp and clone calling in MiXCR, and kept productive beta chains. CDR3 protein sequences are deduplicated, and each keeps its most common genes and DNA. These V and J calls derive from TCRdb rather than the authors' analysis. Across this sample there are some 160,000 distinct CDR3 sequences, with around 40% seen only once. 8% to 9.5% of the sample belongs to the ten largest clones.

This clonotype was seen ten or more times. Its antigen remains unidentified. Base quality data are lacking; no much larger clone is found one base away. The specimen was peripheral blood. This TCR was recovered from a man between 25 and 39 years old with Graves' ophthalmopathy. Donor details come from another sample of the same person, matched by shared clones. Recombination joined TRBV30 with TRBJ2-7; TRBD1 might be the D gene, on 6 matching bases. The CDR3 is CAWSIGGYEQYF. DNA sequence: TGTGCCTGGAGCATAGGGGGCTACGAGCAGTACTTC.